The source of this TCR beta chain is a study of blood T cell repertoires in COVID-19. Across the study: Acute and convalescent COVID-19 specimens originated in the United States, Italy and Spain. In each case, the material was cDNA or gDNA derived from T cells, B-cell-depleted T cells, or PBMCs.

Germline V gene sequence: CDR1 SGHRS, CDR2 YFSETQ. The CDR3 is 15 amino acids. The V and J ends lost 4 bases and 3 bases respectively, with 15 bases between them. In the original processing: Amplification of reference gene primers was used by the study to estimate nucleated cell counts. Method: immunoSEQ multiplex PCR; TCRdb's copy keeps in-frame clones and lacks some. From that table come the V and J calls and clone size; the DNA was used to work out D and trimming. The sample holds some 290,000 clones; around four fifths are singletons and the top ten take roughly 4.6%. What was sequenced was peripheral blood. The TCR sequence derives from a man in his sixties who had recovered from COVID-19. The gene calls are TRBV5-1 and TRBJ2-3; possible D gene TRBD2, 6 bases. CDR3 sequence: CASSLDYLLTDTQYF. The CDR3 DNA sequence: TGCGCCAGCAGCCTGGACTACCTCTTAACAGATACGCAGTATTTT.